This TCR beta chain appears in the sequencing data of a study of cytomegalovirus exposure and HLA in healthy donors. Study as a whole: Researchers found that around 80% of about 400 genotyped donors fell within the Caucasian-associated ancestry cluster.

This PCR relied on a set of 60 Vbeta primers and 13 Jbeta primers. Produced via immunoSEQ multiplex PCR; TCRdb's table is partial and in-frame only. This sample has 65,000 to 100,000 clones, with 75% to 85% found just once. Notes on this clone: No antigen is known for it.

Study-wide results and limits: The productive fraction for most TCR beta V segments was about 87% or about 30% in an earlier analysis. It was only CMV serostatus that was available as immune exposure information.

The ends were cut back, 6 bases at V and 2 bases at J, with 13 bases in the middle. The CDR3 sequence is 14 residues long. CDR1 MNHEY and CDR2 SVGAGI come from the germline V gene. The chain couples TRBV6-5 to TRBJ2-5, with D maybe TRBD2 (6 bases). This TCR derives from a woman in her thirties or forties in good health and CMV-seropositive. Source material: PBMCs. In DNA, the CDR3 is TGTGCCAGCAGCGGGGGATTGTGGCAAGAGACCCAGTACTTC. Amino acid sequence: CASSGGLWQETQYF.